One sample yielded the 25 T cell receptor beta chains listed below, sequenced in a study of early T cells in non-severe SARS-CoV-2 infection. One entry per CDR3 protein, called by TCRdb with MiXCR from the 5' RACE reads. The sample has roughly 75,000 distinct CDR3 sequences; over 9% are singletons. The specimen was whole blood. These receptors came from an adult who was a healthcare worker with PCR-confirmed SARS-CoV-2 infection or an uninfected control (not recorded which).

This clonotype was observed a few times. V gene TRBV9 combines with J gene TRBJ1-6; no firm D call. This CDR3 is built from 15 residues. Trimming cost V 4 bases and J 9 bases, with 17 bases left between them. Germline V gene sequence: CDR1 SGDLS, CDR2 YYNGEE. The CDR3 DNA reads TGTGCCAGCAGCAATCGGCCCCAGGAGGCTTCACCCCTCCACTTT. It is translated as CASSNRPQEASPLHF.

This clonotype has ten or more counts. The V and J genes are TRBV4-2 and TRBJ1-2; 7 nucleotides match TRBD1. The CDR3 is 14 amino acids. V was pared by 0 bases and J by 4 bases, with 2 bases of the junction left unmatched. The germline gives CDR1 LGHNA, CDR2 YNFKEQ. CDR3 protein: CASSQDTGAYGYTF. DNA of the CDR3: TGTGCCAGCAGCCAAGACACAGGGGCCTATGGCTACACCTTC.

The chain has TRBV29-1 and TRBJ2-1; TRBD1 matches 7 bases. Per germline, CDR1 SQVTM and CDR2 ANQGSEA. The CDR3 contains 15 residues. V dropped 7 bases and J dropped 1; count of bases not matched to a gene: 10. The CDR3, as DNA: TGCAGCGAGACCCGACCGGGACAGTCCTACAATGAGCAGTTCTTC. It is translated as CSETRPGQSYNEQFF.

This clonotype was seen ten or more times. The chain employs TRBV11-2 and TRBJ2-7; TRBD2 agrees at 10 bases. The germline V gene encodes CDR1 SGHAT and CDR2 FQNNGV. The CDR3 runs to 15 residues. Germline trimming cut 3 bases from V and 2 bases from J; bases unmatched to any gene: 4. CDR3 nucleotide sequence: TGTGCCAGCAGCTTTCAGCGGGGGGGCCCCTACGAGCAGTACTTC. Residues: CASSFQRGGPYEQYF.

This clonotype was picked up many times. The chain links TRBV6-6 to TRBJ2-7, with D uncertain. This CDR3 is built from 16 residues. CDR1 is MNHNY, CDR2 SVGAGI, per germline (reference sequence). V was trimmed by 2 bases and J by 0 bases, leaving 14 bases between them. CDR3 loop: CASSYPIPGVSYEQYF. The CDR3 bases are TGTGCCAGCAGTTACCCTATCCCGGGCGTCTCCTACGAGCAGTACTTC.

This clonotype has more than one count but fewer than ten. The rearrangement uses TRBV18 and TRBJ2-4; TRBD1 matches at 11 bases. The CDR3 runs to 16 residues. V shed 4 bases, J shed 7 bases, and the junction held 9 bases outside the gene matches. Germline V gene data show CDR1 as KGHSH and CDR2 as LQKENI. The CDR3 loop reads CASSRAGTGGGNIQYF. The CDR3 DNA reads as TGTGCCAGCTCACGAGCCGGGACAGGGGGAGGTAACATTCAGTACTTC.

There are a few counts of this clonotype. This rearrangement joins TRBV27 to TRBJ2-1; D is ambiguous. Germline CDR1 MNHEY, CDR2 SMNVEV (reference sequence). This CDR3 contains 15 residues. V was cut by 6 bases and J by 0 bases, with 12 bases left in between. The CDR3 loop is CASRSGTYSYNEQFF. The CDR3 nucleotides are TGTGCCAGCAGGAGTGGAACTTACTCCTACAATGAGCAGTTCTTC.

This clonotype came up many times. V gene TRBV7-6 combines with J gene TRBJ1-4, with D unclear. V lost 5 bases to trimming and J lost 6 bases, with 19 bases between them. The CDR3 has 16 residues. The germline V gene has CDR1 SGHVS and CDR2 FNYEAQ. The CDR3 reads CASSPLVMGNDEKLFF. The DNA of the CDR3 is TGTGCCAGCAGCCCCCTCGTTATGGGGAATGATGAAAAACTGTTTTTT.

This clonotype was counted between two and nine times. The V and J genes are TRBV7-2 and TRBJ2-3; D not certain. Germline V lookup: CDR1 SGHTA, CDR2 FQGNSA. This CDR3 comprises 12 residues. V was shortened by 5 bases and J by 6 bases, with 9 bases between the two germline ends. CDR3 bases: TGTGCCAGCAGCCCTTACGGGGATACGCAGTATTTT. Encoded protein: CASSPYGDTQYF.

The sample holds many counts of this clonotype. The CDR3 nucleotides read TGTGCCAGCAGTTTCGGGACGGTGAATCAGCCCCAGCATTTT. This gives the protein CASSFGTVNQPQHF. The chain couples TRBV12-3 or TRBV12-4 to TRBJ1-5; the D gene is possibly TRBD1 (5 bases). This CDR3 contains 14 residues. V lost 3 bases, J lost 4 bases, and 10 bases lay in between.

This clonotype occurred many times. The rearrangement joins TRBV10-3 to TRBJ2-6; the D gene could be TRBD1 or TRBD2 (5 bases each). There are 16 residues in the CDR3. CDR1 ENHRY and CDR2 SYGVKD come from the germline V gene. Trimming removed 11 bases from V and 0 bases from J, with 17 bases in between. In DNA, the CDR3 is TGTGCCGTACCGGGACCTCCTTACTCTGGGGCCAACGTCCTGACTTTC. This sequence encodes CAVPGPPYSGANVLTF.

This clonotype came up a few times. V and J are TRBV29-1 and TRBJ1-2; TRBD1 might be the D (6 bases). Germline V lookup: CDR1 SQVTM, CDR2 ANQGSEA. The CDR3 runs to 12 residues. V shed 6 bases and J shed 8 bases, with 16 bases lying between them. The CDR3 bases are TGCAGCGTGGAAAGACAGGCTGCCGGCTACACCTTC. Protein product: CSVERQAAGYTF.

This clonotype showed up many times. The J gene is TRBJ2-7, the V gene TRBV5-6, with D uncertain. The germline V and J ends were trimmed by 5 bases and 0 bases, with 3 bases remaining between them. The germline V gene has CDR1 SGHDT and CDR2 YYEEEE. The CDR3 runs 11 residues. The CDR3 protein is CASSSSYEQYF. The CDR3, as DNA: TGTGCCAGCAGTTCCTCCTACGAGCAGTACTTC.

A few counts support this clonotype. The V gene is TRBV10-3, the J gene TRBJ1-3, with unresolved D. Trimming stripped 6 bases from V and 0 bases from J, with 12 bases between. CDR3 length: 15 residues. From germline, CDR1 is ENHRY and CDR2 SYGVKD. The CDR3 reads CAISAGSYSGNTIYF. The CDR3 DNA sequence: TGTGCCATCAGCGCCGGGTCTTACTCTGGAAACACCATATATTTT.

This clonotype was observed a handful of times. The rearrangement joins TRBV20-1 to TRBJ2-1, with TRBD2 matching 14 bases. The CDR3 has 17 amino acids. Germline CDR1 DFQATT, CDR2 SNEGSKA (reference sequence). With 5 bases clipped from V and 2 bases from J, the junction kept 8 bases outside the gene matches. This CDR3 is CSAFGLAGGVPYNEQFF. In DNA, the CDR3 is TGCAGTGCTTTTGGACTAGCGGGGGGCGTCCCCTACAATGAGCAGTTCTTC.

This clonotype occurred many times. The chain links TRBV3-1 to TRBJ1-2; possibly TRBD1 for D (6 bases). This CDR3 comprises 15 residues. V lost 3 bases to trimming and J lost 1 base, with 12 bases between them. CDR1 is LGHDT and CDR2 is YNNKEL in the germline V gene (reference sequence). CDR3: CASSQAGALNYGYTF. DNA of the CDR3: TGTGCCAGCAGCCAGGCGGGGGCGCTTAACTATGGCTACACCTTC.

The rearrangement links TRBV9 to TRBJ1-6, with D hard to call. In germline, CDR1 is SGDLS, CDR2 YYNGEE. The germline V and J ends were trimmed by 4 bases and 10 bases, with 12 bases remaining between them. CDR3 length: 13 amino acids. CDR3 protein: CASSTGSGSPLHF. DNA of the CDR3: TGTGCCAGCAGCACGGGATCCGGCTCACCCCTCCACTTT.

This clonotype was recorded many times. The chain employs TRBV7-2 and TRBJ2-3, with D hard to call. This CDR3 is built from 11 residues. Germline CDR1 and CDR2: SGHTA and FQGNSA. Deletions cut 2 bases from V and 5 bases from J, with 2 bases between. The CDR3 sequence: CASSLKDTQYF. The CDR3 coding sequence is TGTGCCAGCAGCTTAAAAGATACGCAGTATTTT.

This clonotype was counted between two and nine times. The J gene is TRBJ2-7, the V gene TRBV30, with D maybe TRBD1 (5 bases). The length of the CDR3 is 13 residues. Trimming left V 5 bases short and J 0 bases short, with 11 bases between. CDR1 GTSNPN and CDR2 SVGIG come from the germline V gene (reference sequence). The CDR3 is CAWARGSSYEQYF. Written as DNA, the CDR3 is TGTGCCTGGGCAAGGGGTTCCTCCTACGAGCAGTACTTC.

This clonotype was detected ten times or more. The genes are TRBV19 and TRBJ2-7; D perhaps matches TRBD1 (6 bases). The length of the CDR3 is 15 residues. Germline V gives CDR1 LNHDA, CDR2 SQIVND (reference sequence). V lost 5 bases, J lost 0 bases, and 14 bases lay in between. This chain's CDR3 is CASSPGQITSYEQYF. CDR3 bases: TGTGCCAGTAGTCCGGGACAAATTACCTCCTACGAGCAGTACTTC.

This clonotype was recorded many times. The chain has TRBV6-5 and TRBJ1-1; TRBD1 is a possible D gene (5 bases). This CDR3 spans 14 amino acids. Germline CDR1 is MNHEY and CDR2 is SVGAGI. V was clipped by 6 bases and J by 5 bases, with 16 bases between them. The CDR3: CASSKGPFETEAFF. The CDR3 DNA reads TGTGCCAGCAGCAAGGGACCCTTCGAAACTGAAGCTTTCTTT.

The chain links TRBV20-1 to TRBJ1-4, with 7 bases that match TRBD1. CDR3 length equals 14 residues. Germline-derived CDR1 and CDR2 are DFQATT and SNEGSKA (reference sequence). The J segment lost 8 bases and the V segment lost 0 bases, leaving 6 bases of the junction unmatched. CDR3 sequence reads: CSARDFQGGEKLFF. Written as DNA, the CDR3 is TGCAGTGCTAGAGATTTCCAGGGGGGAGAAAAACTGTTTTTT.

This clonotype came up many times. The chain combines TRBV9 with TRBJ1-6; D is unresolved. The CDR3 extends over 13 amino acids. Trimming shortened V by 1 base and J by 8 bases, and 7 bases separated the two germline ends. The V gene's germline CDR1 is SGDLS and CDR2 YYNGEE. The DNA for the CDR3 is TGTGCCAGCAGCGTAAACGGACATTCACCCCTCCACTTT. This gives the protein CASSVNGHSPLHF.

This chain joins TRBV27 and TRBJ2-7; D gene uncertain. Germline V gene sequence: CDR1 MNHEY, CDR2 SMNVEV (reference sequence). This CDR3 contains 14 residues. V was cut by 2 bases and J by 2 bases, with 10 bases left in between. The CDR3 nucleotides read TGTGCCAGCAGTTTAGACCTCCCTCCCTACGAGCAGTACTTC. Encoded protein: CASSLDLPPYEQYF.

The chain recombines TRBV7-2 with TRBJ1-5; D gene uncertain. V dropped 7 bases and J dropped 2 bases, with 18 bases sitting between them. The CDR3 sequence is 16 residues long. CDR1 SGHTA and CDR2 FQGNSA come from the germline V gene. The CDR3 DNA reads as TGTGCCAGCACCCCCTCATCGGGGAGTGGCAATCAGCCCCAGCATTTT. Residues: CASTPSSGSGNQPQHF. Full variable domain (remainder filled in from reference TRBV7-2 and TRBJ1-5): GAGVSQSPSNKVTEKGKDVELRCDPISGHTALYWYRQSLGQGLEFLIYFQGNSAPDKSGLPSDRFSAERTGGSVSTLTIQRTQQEDSAVYLCASTPSSGSGNQPQHFGDGTRLSIL.